The T cell receptor (beta chain) under discussion was sequenced for a study of blood T cell repertoires in COVID-19. Whole-study context: Some COVID-19 samples were acute and others convalescent; all came from the United States, Italy and Spain. Sources were T cells, B-cell-depleted T cells, or PBMCs; the material itself was cDNA or gDNA.

Original handling: By means of reference gene primer amplification, nucleated cell counts were estimated. TCRdb's copy holds only in-frame clones and misses some; the assay was immunoSEQ multiplex PCR. Clone size and the V and J calls come from that table; the DNA yielded D and trimming. The sample has approximately 270,000 clones, 80% to 90% seen once. Clinical history reported by participants formed the basis on which cohorts were assigned. This TCR derives from a woman in her 30s with acute COVID-19. The sample comprised PBMCs or T cells enriched from blood (not recorded which).

CDR3 amino acids: CASSPRRSSHEQYF. As DNA, the CDR3 is TGTGCCAGCAGCCCTAGGCGGTCAAGTCACGAGCAGTACTTC. The rearrangement links TRBV7-2 to TRBJ2-7; D is ambiguous. Per the germline V gene, CDR1 is SGHTA and CDR2 is FQGNSA. CDR3 length: 14 residues. Trimming took 5 bases from V and 5 from J, leaving 16 bases between them.